A selection of T cell receptor gamma chains follows, all from one sample in a study of Vδ1+ human thymocytes. TCRdb made new clone calls on the multiplex PCR reads using CATT. The sample has 20,000 to 25,000 gamma-chain clones; around 13% are singletons. Material: Vdelta1+ gamma-delta thymocytes from the thymus. The receptors come from a child younger than two who had congenital heart surgery. Each CDR3 is given with its conserved first and last residue. A row's size may be missing; if present it is once, few, many or a size class.

size | J | V | CDR3 | DNA
. | TRGJ1/TRGJ2 | TRGV5 | CATWGNNYYKKLF | TGTGCCACCTGGGGTAATAATTATTATAAGAAACTCTTT
few | TRGJ1/TRGJ2 | TRGV3 | CATWDRPNKKLF | TGTGCCACCTGGGACAGACCGAATAAGAAACTCTTT
. | TRGJ1/TRGJ2 | TRGV4 | CATWDVFGGYKKLF | TGTGCCACCTGGGATGTCTTCGGTGGGTATAAGAAACTCTTT
medium-sized | TRGJ1/TRGJ2 | TRGV8 | CATWDLKKLF | TGTGCCACCTGGGACCTTAAGAAACTCTTT
few | TRGJ1/TRGJ2 | TRGV4 | CATWDGWVYYKKLF | TGTGCCACCTGGGATGGGTGGGTTTATTATAAGAAACTCTTT
. | TRGJP2 | TRGV3 | CATWDVDSSDWIKTF | TGTGCCACCTGGGACGTTGATAGTAGTGACTGGATCAAGACGTTT
medium-sized | TRGJ1/TRGJ2 | TRGV3 | CATWDPPSYYKKLF | TGTGCCACCTGGGACCCCCCTTCATATTATAAGAAACTCTTT
. | TRGJ1/TRGJ2 | TRGV5 | CATWDRRSVDKKLF | TGTGCCACCTGGGACAGGCGGTCGGTGGATAAGAAACTCTTT
. | TRGJ1/TRGJ2 | TRGV3 | CATWCTLGIYYKKLF | TGTGCCACCTGGTGTACTCTTGGAATTTATTATAAGAAACTCTTT
few | TRGJP1 | TRGV3 | CATWTYTTGWFKIF | TGTGCCACCTGGACCTATACCACTGGTTGGTTCAAGATATTT
. | TRGJ1/TRGJ2 | TRGV9 | CALWNHVNYYKKLF | TGTGCCTTGTGGAACCACGTGAATTATTATAAGAAACTCTTT
few | TRGJ1/TRGJ2 | TRGV8 | CATWDSRYKKLF | TGTGCCACCTGGGATAGTCGTTATAAGAAACTCTTT
few | TRGJ1/TRGJ2 | TRGV9 | CALWEVHSGYYKKLF | TGTGCCTTGTGGGAGGTGCATTCGGGGTATTATAAGAAACTCTTT
. | TRGJP1 | TRGV9 | CALWEVDTTGWFKIF | TGTGCCTTGTGGGAGGTCGATACCACTGGTTGGTTCAAGATATTT
few | TRGJ1/TRGJ2 | TRGV4 | CATWDGPEYKKLF | TGTGCCACCTGGGATGGGCCGGAATATAAGAAACTCTTT
few | TRGJ1/TRGJ2 | TRGV4 | CATWNPMNYYKKLF | TGCGCCACCTGGAATCCGATGAATTATTATAAGAAACTCTTT
. | TRGJP2 | TRGV2 | CATRDGLWGCSDWIKTF | TGTGCCACCAGGGACGGGCTCTGGGGATGTAGTGATTGGATCAAGACGTTT
. | TRGJ1/TRGJ2 | TRGV3 | CATWDRRGVNYYKKLF | TGTGCCACCTGGGACAGGCGTGGGGTGAATTATTATAAGAAACTCTTT
. | TRGJ1/TRGJ2 | TRGV5 | CATWDGVNYYKKLF | TGTGCCACCTGGGACGGGGTGAATTATTATAAGAAACTCTTT
. | TRGJ1/TRGJ2 | TRGV9 | CALQNYYKKLF | TGTGCCTTGCAGAATTATTATAAGAAACTCTTT
. | TRGJP | TRGV9 | CALWECQELGKKIKVF | TGTGCCTTGTGGGAGTGTCAAGAGTTGGGCAAAAAAATCAAGGTATTT
. | TRGJP2 | TRGV8 | CATWDTSSDWIKTF | TGTGCCACCTGGGATACTTCTAGTGATTGGATCAAGACGTTT
. | TRGJ1/TRGJ2 | TRGV5 | CATWDRPRGCYKKLF | TGTGCCACCTGGGACAGGCCTAGGGGATGTTATAAGAAACTCTTT
. | TRGJ1/TRGJ2 | TRGV3 | CATWDRPKNYYKKLF | TGTGCCACCTGGGACAGGCCTAAAAATTATTATAAGAAACTCTTT
. | TRGJP1 | TRGV8 | CATWDGWFKIF | TGTGCCACCTGGGACGGTTGGTTCAAGATATTT
few | TRGJ1/TRGJ2 | TRGV3 | CATWDTPGGEKLF | TGTGCCACCTGGGACACCCCCGGTGGGGAGAAACTCTTT
. | TRGJP | TRGV3 | CATLVGELGKKIKVF | TGTGCCACCTTGGTAGGGGAGTTGGGCAAAAAAATAAAGGTATTT
few | TRGJP2 | TRGV4 | CATWDGRHWIKTF | TGTGCCACCTGGGATGGGCGGCATTGGATCAAGACGTTT
few | TRGJ1/TRGJ2 | TRGV9 | CALWEVRGYKKLF | TGTGCCTTGTGGGAGGTGCGAGGATATAAGAAACTCTTT
once | TRGJ1/TRGJ2 | TRGV4 | CATWSETNYYKKLF | TGTGCCACCTGGTCTGAAACGAATTATTATAAGAAACTCTTT
. | TRGJ1/TRGJ2 | TRGV3 | CATWDRNLNYYKKLF | TGTGCCACCTGGGACAGAAACCTGAATTATTATAAGAAACTCTTT
. | TRGJP1 | TRGV3 | CATWDRPGTTGWFKLF | TGTGCCACCTGGGACAGGCCTGGTACCACTGGTTGGTTCAAGTTATTT
. | TRGJ1/TRGJ2 | TRGV4 | CATWDGPAYYKKLF | TGTGCCACCTGGGATGGCCCGGCTTATTATAAGAAACTCTTT
few | TRGJP1 | TRGV8 | CATWKTGWFKIF | TGTGCCACCTGGAAAACTGGTTGGTTCAAGATATTT
few | TRGJ1/TRGJ2 | TRGV9 | CALWEVPYYYKKLF | TGTGCCTTGTGGGAGGTGCCCTACTATTATAAGAAACTCTTT
few | TRGJ1/TRGJ2 | TRGV9 | CALWANYYKKLF | TGTGCCTTGTGGGCTAATTATTATAAGAAACTCTTT
few | TRGJ1/TRGJ2 | TRGV9 | CALWEAPYYKKLF | TGTGCCTTGTGGGAGGCCCCGTATTATAAGAAACTCTTT
few | TRGJ1/TRGJ2 | TRGV4 | CATWDLVCYKKLF | TGTGCCACCTGGGACCTGGTCTGTTATAAGAAACTCTTT
. | TRGJ1/TRGJ2 | TRGV3 | CATWDRPSCYKKLF | TGTGCCACCTGGGACAGGCCGAGTTGTTATAAGAAACTCTTT
. | TRGJ1/TRGJ2 | TRGV9 | CALWDPELEKKLF | TGTGCCTTGTGGGACCCTGAGTTGGAGAAGAAACTCTTT
. | TRGJ1/TRGJ2 | TRGV5 | CATWDAGGKKLF | TGTGCCACCTGGGACGCGGGGGGTAAGAAACTCTTT
few | TRGJP2 | TRGV8 | CALSPWIKTF | TGTGCCCTAAGTCCGTGGATCAAGACGTTT
. | TRGJ1/TRGJ2 | TRGV9 | CALWEVLRGERHKKLF | TGTGCCTTGTGGGAGGTGCTACGTGGAGAACGCCACAAGAAACTCTTT
. | TRGJP2 | TRGV8 | CATWDLSEAGSSDWIKTF | TGTGCCACCTGGGATCTCTCGGAAGCGGGGAGTAGTGATTGGATCAAGACGTTT
. | TRGJ1/TRGJ2 | TRGV9 | CALWEDRYYKKLF | TGTGCCTTGTGGGAGGATAGGTATTATAAGAAACTCTTT
few | TRGJP2 | TRGV5 | CATWDSPGSSDWIKTF | TGTGCCACCTGGGACAGTCCGGGTAGTAGTGATTGGATCAAGACGTTT
few | TRGJP | TRGV9 | CALWEVLQELGKKIKVF | TGTGCCTTGTGGGAGGTGCTTCAAGAGTTGGGCAAAAAAATCAAGGTATTT
. | TRGJ1/TRGJ2 | TRGV9 | CALWEVPRRHYYKKLF | TGTGCCTTGTGGGAGGTGCCGCGGCGCCATTATTATAAGAAACTCTTT
few | TRGJ1/TRGJ2 | TRGV4 | CATWDGGTKSRKKLF | TGTGCCACCTGGGACGGGGGTACCAAATCCCGCAAGAAACTCTTT
few | TRGJ1/TRGJ2 | TRGV3 | CATWDTDYYKKLF | TGTGCCACCTGGGACACGGATTATTATAAGAAACTCTTT
few | TRGJ1/TRGJ2 | TRGV4 | CATWNGLDYKKLF | TGTGCCACCTGGAATGGGCTAGATTATAAGAAACTCTTT
. | TRGJ1/TRGJ2 | TRGV4 | CATWDGRLPLYYKKLF | TGTGCCACCTGGGATGGGCGCCTCCCCCTTTATTATAAGAAACTCTTT
. | TRGJP2 | TRGV8 | CATWDRRGSDWIKTF | TGTGCCACCTGGGATAGGAGGGGTAGTGATTGGATCAAGACGTTT